This TCR beta chain was sequenced during a study of T cell responses to AZD1222 COVID-19 vaccine. Study-level results: Spike-specific TCR breadth rose after two AZD1222 doses, and depth rose as well. Only a handful of AZD1222 recipients, six or seven in all, had baseline seropositivity. Nearly half of spike-specific TCRs reportedly target variant regions that are unmutated in the B.1.351 and B.1.1.7 variants. Females made up more of the donors, who were largely white British, and clonal diversity may have come out too low.

The data were produced by immunoSEQ multiplex PCR, yet TCRdb's version contains in-frame clones alone and is incomplete. The table lists 110,000 to 150,000 clones, roughly 88% of them singletons. The ends lost 5 bases at V and 8 bases at J; junction bases unmatched: 5. The CDR3 spans 13 residues. Germline V gene lookup returns CDR1 SNHLY and CDR2 FYNNEI. Worth noting for this clone: Its antigen is undetermined.

The chain uses TRBV2 and TRBJ1-4; 7 nucleotides line up with TRBD1. The clonotype comes from an adult who received the AZD1222 COVID-19 vaccine. Specimen: peripheral blood, collected 28 days after the second AZD1222 dose. The chain's CDR3 is CASSPRQGEKLFF. CDR3 nucleotides: TGTGCCAGCAGTCCTCGACAGGGCGAAAAACTGTTTTTT.